This TCR beta chain emerged from a study of T cells in Graves' hyperthyroidism and ophthalmopathy. General observations from the study: Also found in blood were most expanded thyroid clonotypes above 0.001. Ophthalmopathy was model-predicted a median roughly 6.5 months pre-onset.

The investigators amplified TCR beta CDR3 regions from RNA transcripts. The HTBI primer set served for first-round RT-PCR of the TCR CDR3. TCRdb re-called the multiplex PCR reads with MiXCR, one entry per CDR3 protein. The sample carries 700,000 or so distinct CDR3 sequences, around 17% recorded once. Germline values: CDR1 SEHNR, CDR2 FQNEAQ (reference sequence). The CDR3 is 15 residues long. V was pared by 5 bases and J by 10 bases, with 10 bases of the junction left unmatched. There are many counts of this clonotype. Its antigen remains unidentified. On the basis of clinical symptoms, serum thyroxine and TRAb, thyroid ultrasound and orbital computed tomography, diagnoses were made.

This chain joins TRBV7-9 and TRBJ2-1; 11 nucleotides agree with TRBD2. The sequence was obtained from a young man with Graves' hyperthyroidism. The specimen sequenced was blood. For the CDR3, the DNA is TGTGCCAGCAGCCTCCCAGCTAGCGGGAGGACGGAGCAGTTCTTC. As protein: CASSLPASGRTEQFF.